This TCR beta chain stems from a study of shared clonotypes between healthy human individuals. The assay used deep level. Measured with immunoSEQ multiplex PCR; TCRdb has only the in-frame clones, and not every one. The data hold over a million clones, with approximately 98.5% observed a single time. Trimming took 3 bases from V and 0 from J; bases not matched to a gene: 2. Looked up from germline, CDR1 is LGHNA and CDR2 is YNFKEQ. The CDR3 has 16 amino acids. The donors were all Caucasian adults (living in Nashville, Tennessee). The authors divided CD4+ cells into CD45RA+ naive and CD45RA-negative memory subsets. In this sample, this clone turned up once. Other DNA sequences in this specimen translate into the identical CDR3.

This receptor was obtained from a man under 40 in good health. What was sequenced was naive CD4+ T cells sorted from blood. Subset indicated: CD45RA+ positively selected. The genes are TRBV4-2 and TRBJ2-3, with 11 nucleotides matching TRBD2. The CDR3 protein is CASSQGTSGSTDTQYF. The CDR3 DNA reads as TGTGCCAGCAGCCAGGGGACTAGCGGTAGCACAGATACGCAGTATTTT.